One and the same sample provided the 13 T cell receptor beta chains below, sequenced in a study of T cells in women clearing cervical HPV infection. This table comes from immunoSEQ multiplex PCR, and its TCRdb copy is limited to in-frame clones, with some not included. The sample shows some 40,000 clones, and 1.2% sits with its ten largest clones. Specimen: blood buffy coat. These receptors came from a woman between 18 and 70 years old with a cervical HPV16 infection that either progressed to CIN3+ or cleared (not recorded which).

Concerning this clone: Sequencing ends 3 residues short of the CDR3 end; the germline J gene provides the rest. The rearrangement uses TRBV29-1 and TRBJ2-3, with TRBD2 identical over 12 bases. CDR1 is SQVTM and CDR2 is ANQGSEA in the germline V gene. CDR3 length equals 14 residues. This CDR3 is CSVGLAGGMETQYF. Incomplete CDR3 DNA: TGCAGCGTCGGGCTAGCGGGAGGGATGGAGACG.

As concerns this clone: With the read ending 3 residues before the CDR3 end, the germline J gene is used to fill in that end. The chain carries TRBV5-1 and TRBJ2-7; D is perhaps TRBD2 (5 bases). The V gene's germline CDR1 is SGHRS and CDR2 YFSETQ. This CDR3 spans 14 amino acids. V was shortened by 2 bases and J by 0 bases, with 9 bases between the two germline ends. The CDR3 loop reads CASSLQRNSYEQYF. CDR3 bases read: TGCGCCAGCAGCTTACAGCGGAACTCCTACGAG.

On this clone itself: The read ends 3 residues shy of where the CDR3 ends; the end is completed using the germline J gene. V usage is TRBV2 and J usage is TRBJ1-2, with 7 bases matching TRBD1. The V and J ends lost 5 bases and 6 bases, in that order; junction bases with no gene match: 9. Germline V gene data show CDR1 as SNHLY and CDR2 as FYNNEI. CDR3 length: 14 amino acids. The DNA read from the CDR3 is TGTGCCAGCAGTTCCAGGGGGTATCAGGATGGC. It specifies CASSSRGYQDG. The CDR3 reads in full as CASSSRGYQDGYTF.

Notes on this clone: The read terminates 3 residues ahead of where the CDR3 ends, so the germline J gene completes it. V gene TRBV7-7 combines with J gene TRBJ2-1; D is unresolved. Germline values: CDR1 SSHAT, CDR2 FNYEAQ (reference sequence). The CDR3 has 16 amino acids. V gave up 6 bases and J gave up 2 bases, with 17 bases separating them. The chain's CDR3 is CASSPAGPGPYNEQFF. The sequenced CDR3 bases are TGTGCCAGCAGTCCGGCAGGCCCCGGCCCCTACAATGAG. The full variable domain, completed using reference TRBV7-7 and TRBJ2-1, is GAGVSQSPRYKVTKRGQDVTLRCDPISSHATLYWYQQALGQGPEFLTYFNYEAQPDKSGLPSDRFSAERPEGSISTLTIQRTEQRDSAMYRCASSPAGPGPYNEQFFGPGTRLTVL.

Concerning this clone: The read halts 3 residues ahead of the CDR3 end, with the missing end drawn from the germline J gene. The rearrangement joins TRBV19 to TRBJ1-1; TRBD1 agrees at 8 bases. The CDR3 sequence is 17 residues long. CDR1 and CDR2 from the germline V gene are LNHDA and SQIVND (reference sequence). The junction had 18 bases not matched to a gene; V was cut back by 8 bases and J by 4 bases. The sequenced part of the CDR3 DNA is TGTGCCAGTCTAAACGGACAGGGAGGTTTTGGGTTCACTGAA. It translates to CASLNGQGGFGFTE. The entire CDR3 protein reads CASLNGQGGFGFTEAFF.

CDR3: CSASIAGTRETQYF. Partial CDR3 DNA: TGCAGTGCTAGTATAGCGGGGACAAGGGAGACG. The chain is built from TRBV20-1 and TRBJ2-3; 8 positions agree with TRBD2. The DNA ends 3 residues before the CDR3 does, and the rest of the CDR3 is filled in from the germline J gene. Germline lookup yields CDR1 DFQATT and CDR2 SNEGSKA (reference sequence). The CDR3 spans 14 residues.

With respect to this clone: The read ends 3 residues before the CDR3 terminus; that terminus is restored from the germline J gene. V is TRBV9 and J is TRBJ2-3, with TRBD1 identical over 8 bases. The V gene end was trimmed by 4 bases and the J gene end by 0 bases; junction bases not matched to a gene: 4. The CDR3 loop spans 15 amino acids. CDR1 is SGDLS, CDR2 YYNGEE, per germline. CDR3 DNA (partial): TGTGCCAGCAGCCTACGACAGGGGAGCACAGATACG. This encodes CASSLRQGSTDT. The complete CDR3 reads CASSLRQGSTDTQYF.

Concerning this clone: The CDR3 goes on 3 residues after the read ends, and that part is filled in from the germline J gene. This chain connects TRBV5-1 to TRBJ2-2; D perhaps matches TRBD1 (6 bases). Between the trimmed V and J ends, which lost 3 bases and 4 bases, there was a span of 10 bases. Germline assignment: CDR1 SGHRS and CDR2 YFSETQ. The CDR3 is 14 amino acids. The CDR3 sequence is CASSSDRVTGELFF. The CDR3 bases that were read are TGCGCCAGCAGCTCGGACAGAGTCACCGGGGAG.

A remark on this clone: The observed sequence ends 3 residues before the CDR3 terminus, with the missing tail filled in from the germline J gene. V is TRBV2 and J is TRBJ1-1; D not certain. Germline V lookup: CDR1 SNHLY, CDR2 FYNNEI. The CDR3 sequence is 13 residues long. V gave up 4 bases and J gave up 1 base, with 7 bases separating them. The CDR3 DNA, read in part, is TGTGCCAGCAGTGGCGGCTGGAACACTGAA. Protein sequence: CASSGGWNTE. The full CDR3 sequence reads CASSGGWNTEAFF.

CDR3 DNA, as far as it was read: TGCAGTGCTAAAAGACAGGGAACAGGAAACATT. Its protein is CSAKRQGTGNI. In full, the CDR3 is CSAKRQGTGNIQYF. The chain employs TRBV20-1 and TRBJ2-4, with TRBD1 matching over 7 bases. The read ends 3 residues before the CDR3 terminus; that terminus is restored from the germline J gene. The V and J ends lost 4 bases and 6 bases, in that order; junction bases with no gene match: 9. The CDR3 is 14 residues long. Germline assignment: CDR1 DFQATT and CDR2 SNEGSKA (reference sequence).

Concerning this clone itself: With the read ending 3 residues before the CDR3 end, the germline J gene is used to fill in that end. The genes are TRBV7-9 and TRBJ1-1, with 7 positions matching TRBD1. This CDR3 contains 14 residues. Losses at the gene ends were 5 bases for V and 5 bases for J; bases not matched to a gene: 8. The germline CDR1 and CDR2 sequences are SEHNR and FQNEAQ (reference sequence). CDR3 amino acids: CASSRRQGRTEAFF. The CDR3 DNA, read in part, is TGTGCCAGCAGCCGTCGACAGGGCAGGACTGAA.

CDR3 bases read: TGTGCCCATTCAGCGGTTGAGAGG. This codes for CAHSAVER. Given in full, the CDR3 is CAHSAVERLFF. This chain joins TRBV30 and TRBJ2-2; perhaps TRBD2 as D (5 bases). The read terminates 3 residues before the CDR3 end, so the remaining end is supplied by the germline J gene. The CDR3 consists of 11 residues. The germline V gene encodes CDR1 GTSNPN and CDR2 SVGIG (reference sequence).

To note about this clone: The read stops 3 residues short of the end of the CDR3; the missing end is completed from the germline J gene. The chain employs TRBV5-1 and TRBJ1-3; D possibly corresponds to TRBD1 (6 bases). The germline V gene has CDR1 SGHRS and CDR2 YFSETQ. The CDR3 has 15 residues. V was trimmed by 4 bases and J by 7 bases, leaving 18 bases between them. Partial CDR3 DNA: TGCGCCAGCAGCCCTAACTCGCAGGGGAAGAACACC. Encoded protein: CASSPNSQGKNT. The whole CDR3 sequence reads CASSPNSQGKNTIYF.